This passage covers 25 T cell receptor beta chains from one sample sequenced in a study of control samples from healthy donors and cancer patients. Sequenced by immunoSEQ multiplex PCR; TCRdb stores in-frame clones only, minus some. Its clone listing holds 150,000 to 200,000 clones. Material: blood. The receptor set was obtained from a young woman in good health.

The chain uses TRBV10-3 and TRBJ2-1, with 10 bases fitting TRBD2. V trimming: 4 bases; J trimming: 9 bases; junction bases outside the gene matches: 6. Germline V gives CDR1 ENHRY, CDR2 SYGVKD. This CDR3 region has 14 residues. The CDR3 sequence is CAISVSGTSVEQFF. For the CDR3, the DNA is TGTGCCATCAGTGTTTCCGGGACTAGCGTTGAGCAGTTCTTC.

This chain links TRBV12-3 or TRBV12-4 with TRBJ1-2, with D hard to call. The CDR3 is made up of 13 amino acids. V lost 6 bases, J lost 8 bases, and 16 bases lay in between. The CDR3 reads CASSTRTKNGYTF. For the CDR3, the DNA is TGTGCCAGCAGCACGCGGACCAAGAACGGCTACACCTTC.

The V call is TRBV5-4, the J call TRBJ1-2; a weak D match, TRBD1 (5 bases). The germline gives CDR1 SGHNT, CDR2 YYREEE (reference sequence). Trimming took 4 bases from V and 4 from J, leaving 17 bases between them. The CDR3 sequence is 15 residues long. In DNA, the CDR3 is TGTGCCAGCAGCCGTAGCAGGGCCCGGGGCTATGGCTACACCTTC. It encodes CASSRSRARGYGYTF. Complete variable domain (other parts from reference TRBV5-4 and TRBJ1-2): ETGVTQSPTHLIKTRGQQVTLRCSSQSGHNTVSWYQQALGQGPQFIFQYYREEENGRGNFPPRFSGLQFPNYSSELNVNALELDDSALYLCASSRSRARGYGYTFGSGTRLTVV.

This chain's CDR3 is CASSAGAGGYGYTF. CDR3 coding DNA: TGTGCCAGTAGCGCGGGGGCAGGGGGCTATGGCTACACCTTC. The rearrangement uses TRBV19 and TRBJ1-2; 7 positions agree with TRBD1. The V and J ends lost 6 bases and 4 bases, in that order; junction bases with no gene match: 8. This CDR3 has 14 residues. Germline CDR1 LNHDA, CDR2 SQIVND (reference sequence).

This chain uses TRBV7-9 with TRBJ1-3, with D perhaps TRBD1 (5 bases). V lost 4 bases and J lost 0, with 13 bases in between. The CDR3 length is 16 residues. The V gene's germline CDR1 is SEHNR and CDR2 FQNEAQ (reference sequence). DNA for the CDR3: TGTGCCAGCAGCTGGGGGACGGAGATCTCTGGAAACACCATATATTTT. Translated: CASSWGTEISGNTIYF.

As regards this clone: Within the sample, other DNA sequences also encode this same CDR3. This rearrangement joins TRBV4-3 to TRBJ2-4; D uncertain. The ends were cut back, 0 bases at V and 0 bases at J, with 6 bases in the middle. The germline V gene encodes CDR1 LGHNA and CDR2 YSLEER. The CDR3 has 15 amino acids. CDR3 sequence: CASSQEVRAKNIQYF. The CDR3 bases are TGCGCCAGCAGCCAAGAAGTCAGAGCCAAAAACATTCAGTACTTC.

The chain links TRBV7-2 to TRBJ2-1; 10 bases are a match to TRBD2. V shed 5 bases and J 10 bases; nucleotides not matched to a gene: 5. Germline CDR1 and CDR2: SGHTA and FQGNSA. The CDR3 has 13 residues. CDR3 amino acids: CASSEGLAPEQFF. The CDR3 nucleotides read TGTGCCAGCAGCGAGGGACTAGCGCCGGAGCAGTTCTTC.

The chain employs TRBV4-1 and TRBJ1-1, with D unclear. CDR1 and CDR2 (germline): MGHRA, YSYEKL. The germline V and J ends were trimmed by 0 bases and 3 bases, with 20 bases remaining between them. This CDR3 is 18 amino acids long. The CDR3 DNA is TGCGCCAGCAGCCAAGATTTGGGCTCTATATCTAGGGACACTGAAGCTTTCTTT. It encodes CASSQDLGSISRDTEAFF.

This chain links TRBV10-1 with TRBJ1-1, with D uncertain. This CDR3 region has 14 residues. Germline CDR1 WNHNN, CDR2 SYGVQD (reference sequence). Trimming took off 3 bases at V and 0 bases at J, with 8 bases between the two ends. CDR3 coding DNA: TGCGCCAGCAGTGACCCCAGGATGAACACTGAAGCTTTCTTT. It translates to CASSDPRMNTEAFF.

This chain connects TRBV30 to TRBJ2-3; D might be TRBD1 (6 bases). V lost 2 bases to trimming and J lost 4 bases, with 13 bases between them. Looked up from germline, CDR1 is GTSNPN and CDR2 is SVGIG (reference sequence). This CDR3 comprises 14 residues. The CDR3 bases are TGTGCCTGGAGTCTAGGGGGTTCCGCAGATACGCAGTATTTT. This codes for CAWSLGGSADTQYF. The full variable domain, with the rest looked up from reference TRBV30 and TRBJ2-3, is SQTIHQWPATLVQPVGSPLSLECTVEGTSNPNLYWYRQAAGRGLQLLFYSVGIGQISSEVPQNLSASRPQDRQFILSSKKLLLSDSGFYLCAWSLGGSADTQYFGPGTRLTVL.

The rearrangement links TRBV16 to TRBJ1-5; D call uncertain. The CDR3 contains 12 residues. V was clipped by 4 bases and J by 9 bases, with 10 bases between them. Germline-derived CDR1 and CDR2 are KGHSY and FQNENV. The CDR3 DNA is TGTGCCAGCAGCCTTGTAAGTCGGCCCCAGCATTTT. Translated, it gives CASSLVSRPQHF.

The rearrangement joins TRBV20-1 to TRBJ1-5; 9 nucleotides agree with TRBD1. Trimming cost V 3 bases and J 6 bases; bases outside gene matches: 3. From germline, CDR1 is DFQATT and CDR2 SNEGSKA (reference sequence). The CDR3 is 13 amino acids. The CDR3 spells CSASKQGAQPQHF. Here the CDR3 DNA reads TGCAGTGCTAGTAAACAGGGGGCTCAGCCCCAGCATTTT.

With respect to this clone: The same CDR3 is also encoded by other DNA sequences in this sample. The chain is built from TRBV5-1 and TRBJ1-2, with D perhaps matching TRBD1 (5 bases). There are 13 residues in the CDR3. Germline V CDR1 and CDR2: SGHRS, YFSETQ. V lost 0 bases and J lost 2, with 5 bases in between. The CDR3 DNA is TGCGCCAGCAGCTTGGACAGGAACTATGGCTACACCTTC. Translation: CASSLDRNYGYTF.

The rearrangement uses TRBV5-1 and TRBJ2-7; D possibly corresponds to TRBD2 (5 bases). Trimming cost V 0 bases and J 3 bases, with 7 bases left between them. The CDR3 is 13 amino acids. The germline V gene encodes CDR1 SGHRS and CDR2 YFSETQ. CDR3 bases: TGCGCCAGCAGCTTGGGGGGAGACTACGAGCAGTACTTC. This sequence encodes CASSLGGDYEQYF.

The chain has TRBV7-9 and TRBJ2-7, with 12 bases matching TRBD2. The junction had 2 bases not matched to a gene; V was cut back by 4 bases and J by 7 bases. The CDR3 loop spans 13 amino acids. CDR1 SEHNR and CDR2 FQNEAQ come from the germline V gene (reference sequence). The DNA for the CDR3 is TGTGCCAGCAGCTCTAGCGGGGGGGGTGAGCAGTACTTC. Amino acids: CASSSSGGGEQYF. Drawing the rest from reference TRBV7-9 and TRBJ2-7, the complete variable domain is DTGVSQNPRHKITKRGQNVTFRCDPISEHNRLYWYRQTLGQGPEFLTYFQNEAQLEKSRLLSDRFSAERPKGSFSTLEIQRTEQGDSAMYLCASSSSGGGEQYFGPGTRLTVT.

The chain combines TRBV29-1 with TRBJ2-2; 8 bases map to TRBD2. The CDR3 contains 14 residues. The germline gives CDR1 SQVTM, CDR2 ANQGSEA. Unmatched junction bases numbered 4, after V lost 5 bases and J lost 2 bases. The CDR3 DNA reads as TGCAGCGTTCGAAGCGGGGGAAACACCGGGGAGCTGTTTTTT. It yields the protein CSVRSGGNTGELFF.

The gene calls are TRBV5-8 and TRBJ1-5; tentatively, D is TRBD1 (5 bases). V shed 2 bases and J shed 5 bases, with 11 bases lying between them. Germline CDR1 and CDR2: SGHTS and YDEGEE. The CDR3 extends over 14 amino acids. The CDR3 loop is CASSFGGEDQPQHF. CDR3 nucleotides: TGTGCCAGCAGCTTTGGGGGGGAGGATCAGCCCCAGCATTTT.

The chain recombines TRBV7-2 with TRBJ2-7; D is undetermined. The CDR3 loop spans 15 amino acids. Trimming pared 2 bases from V and 2 bases from J, leaving 13 bases between. Germline assignment: CDR1 SGHTA and CDR2 FQGNSA. The CDR3 sequence is CASSLSALATYEQYF. The CDR3 DNA reads TGTGCCAGCAGCTTAAGTGCGCTTGCAACCTACGAGCAGTACTTC.

This CDR3 is CASSSDSKNIQYF. The CDR3 nucleotides read TGCGCCAGCAGCTCGGACAGTAAAAACATTCAGTACTTC. The gene calls are TRBV5-1 and TRBJ2-4, with D perhaps matching TRBD1 (6 bases). Trimming removed 3 bases at V and 4 bases at J, with 8 bases between. The germline gives CDR1 SGHRS, CDR2 YFSETQ. The CDR3 runs to 13 residues.

The V call is TRBV6-5, the J call TRBJ2-7, with a weak D call TRBD1 (5 bases). Germline V CDR1 and CDR2: MNHEY, SVGAGI. This CDR3 region has 14 residues. V shed 2 bases and J shed 4 bases, with 12 bases lying between them. CDR3 DNA: TGTGCCAGCAGTTACGGGGCAGACAGTTACGAGCAGTACTTC. This codes for CASSYGADSYEQYF.

The chain links TRBV5-1 to TRBJ2-7; D call uncertain. CDR3 length equals 14 residues. With 0 bases removed from V and 1 base from J, the gap between germline ends came to 8 bases. Looked up from germline, CDR1 is SGHRS and CDR2 is YFSETQ. The CDR3 DNA reads as TGCGCCAGCAGCTTGGGGCAGTTTTCCTACGAGCAGTACTTC. Its translation is CASSLGQFSYEQYF.

This chain joins TRBV6-5 and TRBJ2-1; D remains ambiguous. V was clipped by 4 bases and J by 0 bases, with 13 bases between them. CDR1 is MNHEY and CDR2 is SVGAGI in the germline V gene. CDR3 size: 16 residues. Here the CDR3 DNA reads TGTGCCAGCAGTTTACACCTTCCGAGCTCCTACAATGAGCAGTTCTTC. Amino acid sequence: CASSLHLPSSYNEQFF.

V is TRBV4-1 and J is TRBJ1-6; unclear D gene. The CDR3 is 19 amino acids. V was clipped by 4 bases and J by 0 bases, with 19 bases between them. CDR1 is MGHRA and CDR2 is YSYEKL in the germline V gene. DNA of the CDR3: TGCGCCAGCAGCCTTAGAAGTGACCTCAGGAGCTCCTATAATTCACCCCTCCACTTT. Its translation is CASSLRSDLRSSYNSPLHF.

CDR3 region: CSVITGDHGYTF. CDR3 nucleotide sequence: TGCAGCGTTATCACCGGCGACCATGGCTACACCTTC. The chain uses TRBV29-1 and TRBJ1-2; D is uncertain. V lost 5 bases to trimming and J lost 6 bases, with 13 bases between them. Per germline, CDR1 SQVTM and CDR2 ANQGSEA. This CDR3 contains 12 residues. Looking up the rest from reference TRBV29-1 and TRBJ1-2 gives the full variable domain: SAVISQKPSRDICQRGTSLTIQCQVDSQVTMMFWYRQQPGQSLTLIATANQGSEATYESGFVIDKFPISRPNLTFSTLTVSNMSPEDSSIYLCSVITGDHGYTFGSGTRLTVV.

This chain joins TRBV28 and TRBJ1-4; weak D call: TRBD1 (6 bases). The CDR3 loop spans 13 amino acids. V lost 3 bases and J lost 13, with 15 bases in between. In germline, CDR1 is MDHEN, CDR2 SYDVKM. CDR3 bases: TGTGCCAGCAGTTTTGAGGGACAACGAGGACTGTTTTTT. This translates into CASSFEGQRGLFF.